The 14 T cell receptor beta chains given below trace back to one sample, sequenced in a study of cytomegalovirus exposure and HLA in healthy donors. Profiling relied on immunoSEQ multiplex PCR, and the TCRdb table lists in-frame clones only, not all of them. The data show around 80,000 clones, roughly 95% seen once. The sample was PBMCs. These receptors all stem from a woman aged 18 to 35 in good health and CMV-seronegative.

The chain employs TRBV27 and TRBJ1-2, with D tentatively TRBD1 (5 bases). V was cut by 5 bases and J by 5 bases, with 21 bases left in between. Germline CDR1 MNHEY, CDR2 SMNVEV (reference sequence). The CDR3 extends over 16 amino acids. The CDR3, as DNA: TGTGCCAGCAGTCCGAACCATCTTGACAGAAGGTATGGCTACACCTTC. Encoded protein: CASSPNHLDRRYGYTF.

V gene TRBV28 combines with J gene TRBJ2-7; 10 bases match TRBD2. Germline CDR1 is MDHEN and CDR2 is SYDVKM. With 7 bases clipped from V and 2 bases from J, the junction kept 8 bases outside the gene matches. The CDR3 has 15 residues. This chain's CDR3 is CASTEGLAFAYEQYF. The CDR3 DNA sequence: TGTGCCAGCACCGAGGGACTAGCGTTTGCCTACGAGCAGTACTTC.

The CDR3 DNA reads TGCAGCGTTGTAGGGCCAGGGGGAAAGAACACTGAAGCTTTCTTT. This sequence encodes CSVVGPGGKNTEAFF. V usage is TRBV29-1 and J usage is TRBJ1-1; TRBD1 aligns across 7 bases. This CDR3 has 15 amino acids. J was trimmed by 1 base and V by 4 bases; bases with no gene match: 9. Germline assignment: CDR1 SQVTM and CDR2 ANQGSEA.

The chain joins TRBV4-1 to TRBJ2-5; D is undetermined. Trimming took 1 base from V and 5 from J, leaving 8 bases between them. The CDR3 totals 13 residues. The V gene's germline CDR1 is MGHRA and CDR2 YSYEKL. The CDR3: CASSQGSPETQYF. As DNA, the CDR3 is TGCGCCAGCAGCCAAGGTTCCCCGGAGACCCAGTACTTC.

CDR3 coding DNA: TGTGCCACCAGCAGAGGACTAGCGGGAGGGTTGAATGAGCAGTTCTTC. Translation gives CATSRGLAGGLNEQFF. This chain links TRBV15 with TRBJ2-1; 14 positions agree with TRBD2. V was pared by 1 base and J by 7 bases, with 3 bases of the junction left unmatched. Germline V gene data show CDR1 as LNHNV and CDR2 as YYDKDF (reference sequence). The CDR3 extends over 16 amino acids. Based on the CDR3 plus reference TRBV15 and TRBJ2-1, the full variable domain is DAMVIQNPRYQVTQFGKPVTLSCSQTLNHNVMYWYQQKSSQAPKLLFHYYDKDFNNEADTPDNFQSRRPNTSFCFLDIRSPGLGDTAMYLCATSRGLAGGLNEQFFGPGTRLTVL.

The chain recombines TRBV27 with TRBJ2-7; D is unresolved. V dropped 8 bases and J dropped 3 bases, with 5 bases sitting between them. Germline CDR1 and CDR2: MNHEY and SMNVEV (reference sequence). This CDR3 spans 10 amino acids. The CDR3 DNA reads TGTGCCAGCGGCAACTACGAGCAGTACTTC. This sequence encodes CASGNYEQYF.

The count of this clone is one. The V call is TRBV10-3, the J call TRBJ2-5; the match to TRBD2 covers 9 bases. V shed 0 bases and J 4 bases; nucleotides not matched to a gene: 12. Per the germline V gene, CDR1 is ENHRY and CDR2 is SYGVKD. This CDR3 spans 18 amino acids. The CDR3 loop reads CAISESEGNSGSPETQYF. CDR3 sequence (DNA): TGTGCCATCAGTGAGTCGGAGGGGAATAGCGGGAGTCCAGAGACCCAGTACTTC.

V is TRBV11-2 and J is TRBJ1-1; D unclear. V was clipped by 6 bases and J by 1 base, with 6 bases between them. Germline-derived CDR1 and CDR2 are SGHAT and FQNNGV. The CDR3 totals 12 residues. The chain's CDR3 is CASSSRNTEAFF. CDR3 DNA: TGTGCCAGCAGTTCCAGGAACACTGAAGCTTTCTTT.

The chain recombines TRBV10-3 with TRBJ2-2; weak D call: TRBD2 (6 bases). The germline V gene has CDR1 ENHRY and CDR2 SYGVKD. The CDR3 runs 14 residues. V was clipped by 7 bases and J by 2 bases, with 11 bases between them. As DNA, the CDR3 is TGTGCCATCACAGGGACTTCTAACACCGGGGAGCTGTTTTTT. It translates to CAITGTSNTGELFF.

The chain has TRBV18 and TRBJ2-3; 7 bases match TRBD2. Germline V gene data show CDR1 as KGHSH and CDR2 as LQKENI. Germline trimming cut 3 bases from V and 7 bases from J; bases unmatched to any gene: 7. The length of the CDR3 is 14 residues. The DNA of the CDR3 is TGTGCCAGCTCACCTCGGGAGGACTCCTATACGCAGTATTTT. It encodes CASSPREDSYTQYF.

The V call is TRBV7-8, the J call TRBJ2-7, with TRBD2 identical over 12 bases. This CDR3 comprises 15 residues. CDR1 and CDR2 from the germline V gene are SGHVS and FQNEAQ. The ends lost 4 bases at V and 4 bases at J; junction bases unmatched: 5. The CDR3 spells CASSSLTSGRYEQYF. CDR3 sequence (DNA): TGTGCCAGCAGCTCCCTGACTAGCGGGAGATACGAGCAGTACTTC. The whole variable domain, remainder taken from reference TRBV7-8 and TRBJ2-7, is GAGVSQSPRYKVAKRGQDVALRCDPISGHVSLFWYQQALGQGPEFLTYFQNEAQLDKSGLPSDRFFAERPEGSVSTLKIQRTQQEDSAVYLCASSSLTSGRYEQYFGPGTRLTVT.

V gene TRBV11-2 combines with J gene TRBJ2-1, with 10 bases lining up with TRBD2. The CDR3 is made up of 15 amino acids. Germline V lookup: CDR1 SGHAT, CDR2 FQNNGV. J lost 12 bases, V lost 2 bases, and 10 bases had no gene match. The CDR3 region has the DNA TGTGCCAGCAGCTTATTGTTGGCTAGCGGGAGACGGCAGTTCTTC. This sequence encodes CASSLLLASGRRQFF. Complete variable domain (other parts from reference TRBV11-2 and TRBJ2-1): EAGVAQSPRYKIIEKRQSVAFWCNPISGHATLYWYQQILGQGPKLLIQFQNNGVVDDSQLPKDRFSAERLKGVDSTLKIQPAKLEDSAVYLCASSLLLASGRRQFFGPGTRLTVL.

V usage is TRBV7-9 and J usage is TRBJ2-7, with D perhaps matching TRBD2 (6 bases). Per germline, CDR1 SEHNR and CDR2 FQNEAQ (reference sequence). V was pared by 5 bases and J by 6 bases, with 20 bases between. There are 15 residues in the CDR3. This CDR3 is CASSRSGTQNSEQYF. CDR3 coding DNA: TGTGCCAGCAGCCGATCGGGGACTCAGAACAGCGAGCAGTACTTC.

J is TRBJ2-4 and V is TRBV19, with a tentative D call TRBD1 (6 bases). Germline V gene lookup returns CDR1 LNHDA and CDR2 SQIVND (reference sequence). The CDR3 covers 15 residues. The V end lost 0 bases, the J end lost 9 bases, and 15 bases lay between the germline ends. The CDR3 bases are TGTGCCAGTAGTATAGAACTCACAGGGCTGGGCATTCAGTACTTC. Residues: CASSIELTGLGIQYF.